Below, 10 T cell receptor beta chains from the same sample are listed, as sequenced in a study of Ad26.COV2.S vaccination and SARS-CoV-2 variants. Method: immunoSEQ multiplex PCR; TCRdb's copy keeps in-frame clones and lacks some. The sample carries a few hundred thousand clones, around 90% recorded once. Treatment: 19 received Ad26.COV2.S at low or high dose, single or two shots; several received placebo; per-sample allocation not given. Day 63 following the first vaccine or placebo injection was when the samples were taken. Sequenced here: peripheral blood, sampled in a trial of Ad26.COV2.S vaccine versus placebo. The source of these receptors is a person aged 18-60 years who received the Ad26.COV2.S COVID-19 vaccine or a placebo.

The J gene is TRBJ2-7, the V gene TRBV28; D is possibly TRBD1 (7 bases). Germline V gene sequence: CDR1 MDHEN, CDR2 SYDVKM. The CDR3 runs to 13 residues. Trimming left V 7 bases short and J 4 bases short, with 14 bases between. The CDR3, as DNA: TGTGCCAGCACGAGGCAGGGGGGTTACGAGCAGTACTTC. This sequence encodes CASTRQGGYEQYF.

The CDR3 region has the DNA TGCGCCAGCAGCTTCGGCTGGGGGAGCTCCTACGAGCAGTACTTC. Translation: CASSFGWGSSYEQYF. This chain uses TRBV5-1 with TRBJ2-7; D assignment may be TRBD1 or TRBD2 (5 bases each). Trimming removed 2 bases from V and 0 bases from J, with 12 bases in between. The length of the CDR3 is 15 residues. In germline, CDR1 is SGHRS, CDR2 YFSETQ. Variable domain in full (rest from reference TRBV5-1 and TRBJ2-7): KAGVTQTPRYLIKTRGQQVTLSCSPISGHRSVSWYQQTPGQGLQFLFEYFSETQRNKGNFPGRFSGRQFSNSRSEMNVSTLELGDSALYLCASSFGWGSSYEQYFGPGTRLTVT.

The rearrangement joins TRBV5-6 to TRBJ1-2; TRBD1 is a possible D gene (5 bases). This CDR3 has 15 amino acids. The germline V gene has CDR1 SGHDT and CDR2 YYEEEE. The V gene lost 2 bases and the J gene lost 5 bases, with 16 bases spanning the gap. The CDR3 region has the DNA TGTGCCAGCAGCTTTACCGGACATCTACCTTATGGCTACACCTTC. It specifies CASSFTGHLPYGYTF.

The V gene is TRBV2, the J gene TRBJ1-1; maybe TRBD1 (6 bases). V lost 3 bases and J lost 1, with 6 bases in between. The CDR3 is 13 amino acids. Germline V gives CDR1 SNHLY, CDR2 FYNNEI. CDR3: CASSETGNTEAFF. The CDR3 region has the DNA TGTGCCAGCAGTGAGACAGGGAACACTGAAGCTTTCTTT.

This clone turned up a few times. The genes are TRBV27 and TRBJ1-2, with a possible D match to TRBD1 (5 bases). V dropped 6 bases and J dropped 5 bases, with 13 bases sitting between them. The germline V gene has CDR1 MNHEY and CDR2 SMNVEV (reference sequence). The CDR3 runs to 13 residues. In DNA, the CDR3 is TGTGCCAGCAGCCCTCAGGGTGGGTATGGCTACACCTTC. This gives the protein CASSPQGGYGYTF.

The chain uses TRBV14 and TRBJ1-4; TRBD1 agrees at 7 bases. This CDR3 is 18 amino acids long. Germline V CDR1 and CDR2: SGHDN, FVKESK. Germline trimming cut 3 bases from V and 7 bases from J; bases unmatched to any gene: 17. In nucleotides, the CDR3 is TGTGCCAGCAGCCAGCCCCACCGACCCGGCAGGGGGAGTGAAAAACTGTTTTTT. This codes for CASSQPHRPGRGSEKLFF.

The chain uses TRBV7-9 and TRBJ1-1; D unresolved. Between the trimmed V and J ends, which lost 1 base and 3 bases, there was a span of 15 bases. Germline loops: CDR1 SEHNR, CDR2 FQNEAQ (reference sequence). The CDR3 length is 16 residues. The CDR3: CASSLGEGQIDTEAFF. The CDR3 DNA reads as TGTGCCAGCAGCTTAGGTGAAGGCCAAATCGACACTGAAGCTTTCTTT. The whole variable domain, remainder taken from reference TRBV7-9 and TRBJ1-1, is DTGVSQNPRHKITKRGQNVTFRCDPISEHNRLYWYRQTLGQGPEFLTYFQNEAQLEKSRLLSDRFSAERPKGSFSTLEIQRTEQGDSAMYLCASSLGEGQIDTEAFFGQGTRLTVV.

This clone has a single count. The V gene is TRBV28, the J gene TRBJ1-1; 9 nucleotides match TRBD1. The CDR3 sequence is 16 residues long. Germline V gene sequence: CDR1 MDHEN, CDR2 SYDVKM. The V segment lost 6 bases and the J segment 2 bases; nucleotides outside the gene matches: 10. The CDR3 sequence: CASRVTGGVYNTEAFF. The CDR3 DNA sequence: TGTGCCAGCAGAGTGACAGGGGGGGTTTATAACACTGAAGCTTTCTTT.

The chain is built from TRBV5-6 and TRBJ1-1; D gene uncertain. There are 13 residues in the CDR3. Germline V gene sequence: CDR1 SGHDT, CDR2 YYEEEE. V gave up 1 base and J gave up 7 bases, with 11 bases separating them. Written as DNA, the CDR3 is TGTGCCAGCAGCTTGATCTGGGATGGTGAAGCTTTCTTT. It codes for CASSLIWDGEAFF.

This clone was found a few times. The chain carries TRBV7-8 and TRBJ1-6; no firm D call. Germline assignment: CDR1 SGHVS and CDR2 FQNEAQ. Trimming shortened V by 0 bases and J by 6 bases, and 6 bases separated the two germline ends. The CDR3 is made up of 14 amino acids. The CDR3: CASSLAGINSPLHF. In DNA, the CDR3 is TGTGCCAGCAGCTTAGCAGGGATTAATTCACCCCTCCACTTT.